A single sample is the source of the 8 T cell receptor beta chains below, sequenced in a study of CD8+CD57+ T cells in acquired aplastic anemia. Template material for TCR beta VDJ and CDR3 profiling consisted of genomic DNA. TCRdb passed the reads through MiXCR, listing each CDR3 protein once. The sample yields about 80,000 distinct CDR3 sequences, under 50% seen once. Sequencing was done on a sample of sorted CD4+, CD8+, or CD8+CD57+ T cells (not recorded which) from PBMCs. These receptors originate from a human donor in good health, serving as a control.

This clonotype was recorded at least ten times. The chain uses TRBV24-1 and TRBJ2-1, with 16 positions matching TRBD2. V shed 9 bases and J 4 bases; nucleotides not matched to a gene: 14. Germline loops: CDR1 KGHDR, CDR2 SFDVKD. The CDR3 has 19 amino acids. In DNA, the CDR3 is TGTGCCACCGGAACTGGGACTAGCGGGAGGGCCGTAGATTACAATGAGCAGTTCTTC. Its translation: CATGTGTSGRAVDYNEQFF.

This chain uses TRBV6-4 with TRBJ2-2; D gene ambiguous. CDR1 and CDR2 from the germline V gene are MRHNA and SNTAGT. The germline V and J ends were trimmed by 5 bases and 3 bases, with 7 bases remaining between them. This CDR3 has 13 residues. Written as DNA, the CDR3 is TGTGCCAGCAGTTCGGGCGACACCGGGGAGCTGTTTTTT. This gives the protein CASSSGDTGELFF.

This sequence joins TRBV27 and TRBJ1-4; weak D call: TRBD1 (5 bases). Germline V gene lookup returns CDR1 MNHEY and CDR2 SMNVEV (reference sequence). The length of the CDR3 is 16 residues. Trimming pared 5 bases from V and 1 base from J, leaving 14 bases between. The CDR3 region has the DNA TGTGCCAGCAGTATGGGACCCGGGGGAACTAATGAAAAACTGTTTTTT. Protein product: CASSMGPGGTNEKLFF. Full variable domain (missing parts from reference TRBV27 and TRBJ1-4): EAQVTQNPRYLITVTGKKLTVTCSQNMNHEYMSWYRQDPGLGLRQIYYSMNVEVTDKGDVPEGYKVSRKEKRNFPLILESPSPNQTSLYFCASSMGPGGTNEKLFFGSGTQLSVL.

This clonotype came up once. A read error may be the cause here, since a much bigger clone is one base away. This chain links TRBV11-2 with TRBJ1-2; 9 bases map to TRBD1. The CDR3 spans 14 residues. The germline V gene has CDR1 SGHAT and CDR2 FQNNGV. Germline trimming cut 5 bases from V and 4 bases from J; bases unmatched to any gene: 5. The CDR3 loop is CASSATGGTYGYTF. In DNA, the CDR3 is TGTGCCAGCAGCGCGACAGGGGGGACCTATGGCTACACCTTC.

J is TRBJ2-7 and V is TRBV7-6; D is unresolved. This CDR3 spans 13 amino acids. The V gene's germline CDR1 is SGHVS and CDR2 FNYEAQ. Trimming pared 2 bases from V and 2 bases from J, leaving 7 bases between. DNA for the CDR3: TGTGCCAGCAGCTTAAATCCAACCTACGAGCAGTACTTC. Encoded protein: CASSLNPTYEQYF.

The V gene is TRBV7-9, the J gene TRBJ2-7; a weak D match, TRBD2 (6 bases). This CDR3 is built from 14 residues. V was trimmed by 5 bases and J by 10 bases, leaving 21 bases between them. The germline gives CDR1 SEHNR, CDR2 FQNEAQ (reference sequence). The CDR3 protein is CASSQDAGGIFQYF. As DNA, the CDR3 is TGTGCCAGCAGCCAAGACGCCGGGGGTATCTTTCAGTACTTC.

This clonotype appeared a single time. The rearrangement joins TRBV11-2 to TRBJ2-7; 7 bases are a match to TRBD1. The CDR3 sequence is 13 residues long. Germline lookup yields CDR1 SGHAT and CDR2 FQNNGV. After removal of 1 base from V and 6 bases from J, the junction contained 3 bases not matched to a gene. CDR3 in amino acids: CASSLVGGGEQYF. The DNA for the CDR3 is TGTGCCAGCAGCTTAGTAGGGGGCGGCGAGCAGTACTTC.

CDR3 in amino acids: CASSLTGWNNEQFF. CDR3 nucleotides: TGCGCCAGCAGCTTGACGGGGTGGAACAATGAGCAGTTCTTC. The chain is built from TRBV5-1 and TRBJ2-1, with a possible D match to TRBD2 (5 bases). The ends were cut back, 1 base at V and 5 bases at J, with 10 bases in the middle. This CDR3 comprises 14 residues. Germline V lookup: CDR1 SGHRS, CDR2 YFSETQ.